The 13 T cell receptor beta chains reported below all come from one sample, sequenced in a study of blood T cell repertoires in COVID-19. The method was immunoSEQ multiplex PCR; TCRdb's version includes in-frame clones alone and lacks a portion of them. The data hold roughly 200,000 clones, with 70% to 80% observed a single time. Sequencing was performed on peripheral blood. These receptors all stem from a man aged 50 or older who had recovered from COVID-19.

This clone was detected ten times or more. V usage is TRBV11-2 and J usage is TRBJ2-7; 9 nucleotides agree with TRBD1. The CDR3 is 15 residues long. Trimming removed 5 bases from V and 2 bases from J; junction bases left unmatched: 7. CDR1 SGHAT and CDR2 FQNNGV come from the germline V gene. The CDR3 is CASSTGTGRTYEQYF. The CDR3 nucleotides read TGTGCCAGCAGCACCGGGACAGGGAGAACCTACGAGCAGTACTTC.

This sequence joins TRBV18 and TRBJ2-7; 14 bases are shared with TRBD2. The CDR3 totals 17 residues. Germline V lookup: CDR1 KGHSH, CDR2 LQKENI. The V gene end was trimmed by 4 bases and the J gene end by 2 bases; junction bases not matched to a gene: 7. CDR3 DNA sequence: TGTGCCAGCTCACTCGGGACTAGCGGGAGATTGGCCTACGAGCAGTACTTC. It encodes CASSLGTSGRLAYEQYF.

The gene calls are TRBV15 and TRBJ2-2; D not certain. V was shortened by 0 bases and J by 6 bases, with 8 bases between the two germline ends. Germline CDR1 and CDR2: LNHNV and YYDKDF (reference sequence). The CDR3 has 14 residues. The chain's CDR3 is CATSRDMAAGELFF. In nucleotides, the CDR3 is TGTGCCACCAGCAGAGATATGGCGGCCGGGGAGCTGTTTTTT.

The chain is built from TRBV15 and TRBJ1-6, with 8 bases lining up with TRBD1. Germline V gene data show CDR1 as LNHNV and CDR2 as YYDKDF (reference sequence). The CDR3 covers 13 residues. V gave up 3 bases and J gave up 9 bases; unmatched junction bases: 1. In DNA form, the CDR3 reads TGTGCCACCAGCAGTGACAGGGGTTCACCCCTCCACTTT. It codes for CATSSDRGSPLHF.

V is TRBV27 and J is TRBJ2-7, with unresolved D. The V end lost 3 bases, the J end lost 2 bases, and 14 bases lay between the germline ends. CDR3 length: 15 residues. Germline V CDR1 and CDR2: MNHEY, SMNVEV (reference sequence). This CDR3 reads CASSLTLAGAYEQYF. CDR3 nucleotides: TGTGCCAGCAGTTTGACTCTTGCCGGAGCCTACGAGCAGTACTTC.

For the CDR3, the DNA is TGTGCCAGCAGCCAAGATGGAGCGGACACCGGGGAGCTGTTTTTT. As protein: CASSQDGADTGELFF. This chain links TRBV4-2 with TRBJ2-2; weak D call: TRBD2 (5 bases). Germline values: CDR1 LGHNA, CDR2 YNFKEQ. The CDR3 covers 15 residues. The V end was cut by 0 bases, the J end by 3 bases, with 8 bases between.

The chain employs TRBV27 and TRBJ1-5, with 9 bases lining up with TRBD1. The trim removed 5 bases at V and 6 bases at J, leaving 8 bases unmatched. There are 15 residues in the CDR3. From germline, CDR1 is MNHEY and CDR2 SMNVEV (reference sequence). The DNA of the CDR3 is TGTGCCAGCAGTGCCGGGGGGACAGGGACTCAGCCCCAGCATTTT. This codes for CASSAGGTGTQPQHF.

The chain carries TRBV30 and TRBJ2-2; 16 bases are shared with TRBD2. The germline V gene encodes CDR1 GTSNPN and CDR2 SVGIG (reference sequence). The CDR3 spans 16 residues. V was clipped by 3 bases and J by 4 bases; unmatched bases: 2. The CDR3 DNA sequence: TGTGCCTGGAGGGGGACTAGCGGGAGGGGCACCGGGGAGCTGTTTTTT. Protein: CAWRGTSGRGTGELFF.

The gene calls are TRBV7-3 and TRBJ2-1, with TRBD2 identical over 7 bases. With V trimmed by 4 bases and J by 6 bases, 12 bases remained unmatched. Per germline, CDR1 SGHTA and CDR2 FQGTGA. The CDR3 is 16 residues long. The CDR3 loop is CASSSQRAGERNEQFF. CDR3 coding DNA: TGTGCCAGCAGCTCCCAGAGGGCGGGAGAGCGCAATGAGCAGTTCTTC.

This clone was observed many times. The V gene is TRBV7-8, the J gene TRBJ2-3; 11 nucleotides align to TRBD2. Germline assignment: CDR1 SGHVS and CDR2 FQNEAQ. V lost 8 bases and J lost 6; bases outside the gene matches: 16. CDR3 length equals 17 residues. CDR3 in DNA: TGTGCCAGCTTGGGATCAATAGCGGGAGGGGGCCCGGATACGCAGTATTTT. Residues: CASLGSIAGGGPDTQYF.

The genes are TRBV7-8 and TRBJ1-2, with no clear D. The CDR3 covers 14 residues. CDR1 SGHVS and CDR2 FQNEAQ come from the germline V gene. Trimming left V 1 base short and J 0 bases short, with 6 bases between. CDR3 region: CASSLGGANYGYTF. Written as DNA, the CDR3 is TGTGCCAGCAGCTTAGGAGGAGCTAACTATGGCTACACCTTC.

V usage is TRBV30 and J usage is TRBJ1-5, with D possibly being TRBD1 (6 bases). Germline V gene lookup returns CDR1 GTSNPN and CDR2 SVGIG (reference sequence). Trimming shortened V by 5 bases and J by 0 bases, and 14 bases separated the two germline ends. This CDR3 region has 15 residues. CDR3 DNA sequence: TGTGCCTGGGATAAATACAGGGATAGCAATCAGCCCCAGCATTTT. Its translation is CAWDKYRDSNQPQHF.

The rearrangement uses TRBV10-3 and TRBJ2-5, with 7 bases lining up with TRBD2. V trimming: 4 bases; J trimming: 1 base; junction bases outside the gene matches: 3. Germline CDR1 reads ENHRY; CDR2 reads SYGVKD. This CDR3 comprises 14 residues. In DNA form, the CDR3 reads TGTGCCATCAGTGCGCTAGCGGCCCAAGAGACCCAGTACTTC. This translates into CAISALAAQETQYF.